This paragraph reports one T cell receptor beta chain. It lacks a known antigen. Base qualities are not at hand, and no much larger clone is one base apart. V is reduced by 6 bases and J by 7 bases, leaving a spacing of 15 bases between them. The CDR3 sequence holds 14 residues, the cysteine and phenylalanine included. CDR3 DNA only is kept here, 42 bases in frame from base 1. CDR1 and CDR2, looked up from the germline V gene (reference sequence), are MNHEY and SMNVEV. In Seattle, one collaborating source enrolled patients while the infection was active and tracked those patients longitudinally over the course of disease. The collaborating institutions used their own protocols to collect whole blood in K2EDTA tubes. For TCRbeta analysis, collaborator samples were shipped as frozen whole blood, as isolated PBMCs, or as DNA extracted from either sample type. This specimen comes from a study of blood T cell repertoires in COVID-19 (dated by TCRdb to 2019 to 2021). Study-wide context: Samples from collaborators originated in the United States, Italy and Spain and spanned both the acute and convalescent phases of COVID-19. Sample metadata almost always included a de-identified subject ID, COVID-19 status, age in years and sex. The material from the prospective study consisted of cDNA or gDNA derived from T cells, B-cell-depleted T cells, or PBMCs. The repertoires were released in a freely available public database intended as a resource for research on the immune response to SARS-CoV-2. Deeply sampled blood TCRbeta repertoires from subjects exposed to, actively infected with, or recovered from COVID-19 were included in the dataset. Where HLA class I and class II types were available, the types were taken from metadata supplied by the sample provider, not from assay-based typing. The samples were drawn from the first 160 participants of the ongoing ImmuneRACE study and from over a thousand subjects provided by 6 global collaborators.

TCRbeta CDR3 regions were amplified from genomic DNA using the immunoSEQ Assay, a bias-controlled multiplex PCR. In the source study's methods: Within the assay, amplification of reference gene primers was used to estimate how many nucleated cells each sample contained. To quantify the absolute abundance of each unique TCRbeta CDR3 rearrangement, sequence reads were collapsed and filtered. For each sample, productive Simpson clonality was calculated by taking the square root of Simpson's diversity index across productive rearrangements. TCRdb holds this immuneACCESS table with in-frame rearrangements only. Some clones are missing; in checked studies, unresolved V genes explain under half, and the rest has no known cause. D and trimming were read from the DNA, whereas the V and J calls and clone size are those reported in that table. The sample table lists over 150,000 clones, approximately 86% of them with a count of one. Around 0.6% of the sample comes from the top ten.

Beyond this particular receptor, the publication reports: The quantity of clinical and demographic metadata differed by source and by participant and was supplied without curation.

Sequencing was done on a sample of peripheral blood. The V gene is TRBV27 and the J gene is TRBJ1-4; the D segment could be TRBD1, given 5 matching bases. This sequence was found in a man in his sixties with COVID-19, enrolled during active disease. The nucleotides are TGTGCCAGCAGCCGCAAAAGCGGGGGTGAAAAACTGTTTTTT. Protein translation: CASSRKSGGEKLFF.